A single sample gave rise to the 3 T cell receptor beta chains below, sequenced in a study of blood T cell repertoires in COVID-19. The protocol was immunoSEQ multiplex PCR, while the TCRdb copy is restricted to in-frame clones and leaves out a portion. The sample records about 280,000 clones, roughly 85% being singletons. The sample comprised peripheral blood. Receptors originate from a man aged 50 or older with active or convalescent COVID-19.

This chain uses TRBV6-5 with TRBJ1-1; TRBD1 aligns across 7 bases. With V trimmed by 6 bases and J by 0 bases, 7 bases remained unmatched. The V gene's germline CDR1 is MNHEY and CDR2 SVGAGI. There are 15 residues in the CDR3. The CDR3 spells CASSWTGSLNTEAFF. For the CDR3, the DNA is TGTGCCAGCAGCTGGACAGGATCGTTGAACACTGAAGCTTTCTTT.

The chain has TRBV11-2 and TRBJ2-7, with a possible D match to TRBD2 (6 bases). Germline CDR1 SGHAT, CDR2 FQNNGV. CDR3 length: 16 amino acids. Trimming removed 5 bases at V and 6 bases at J, with 23 bases between. CDR3 loop: CASSVGWRGREAEQYF. For the CDR3, the DNA is TGTGCCAGCAGCGTTGGGTGGAGGGGCCGGGAAGCCGAGCAGTACTTC.

The chain couples TRBV28 to TRBJ2-1, with D maybe TRBD2 (6 bases). From germline, CDR1 is MDHEN and CDR2 SYDVKM. V was shortened by 3 bases and J by 8 bases, with 14 bases between the two germline ends. The CDR3 is made up of 14 amino acids. The CDR3 loop is CASSFSGVRYEQFF. CDR3 coding DNA: TGTGCCAGCAGTTTTTCGGGAGTAAGGTATGAGCAGTTCTTC.